This T cell receptor beta chain was documented in a study of low-dose radiotherapy and immunotherapy resistance in tumors. Study-wide context: Per fraction, Cohort 1 was given 0.5 Gy every 2 weeks, for a total of 6.5 Gy.

Primers targeting TRAV and TRBV primed first-strand cDNA, covering alpha and beta chains. For amplifying TCRs, the PCR ran for approximately 21 cycles with Phusion, which was used together with a constant-region primer and the adapter on the V primers. TCRdb processed the reads anew with MiXCR; each CDR3 protein has one entry. Counted here are tens of thousands of distinct CDR3 sequences, around 20% occurring once; the ten biggest clones make up roughly 13%. The CDR3 has 14 residues. Trimming shortened V by 5 bases and J by 0 bases, and 11 bases separated the two germline ends. CDR1 is MNHEY, CDR2 SVGEGT, per germline. Noted time point: after trial treatment. Described treatment: LDRT plus nivolumab, ipilimumab, low-dose cyclophosphamide and aspirin (RACIN trial). This clonotype was counted at least ten times.

The sequence derives from a female donor with ovarian cancer. The specimen comprised PBMCs, sampled after low-dose radiotherapy plus immunotherapy. The J gene is TRBJ2-7, the V gene TRBV6-2 or TRBV6-3; D is possibly TRBD1 (5 bases). Here the CDR3 DNA reads TGTGCCAGCAGTGAAAGGGGCAGCTCCTACGAGCAGTACTTC. Translating gives CASSERGSSYEQYF.